These 4 T cell receptor beta chains were sequenced from one sample in a study of PD-1 blockade in classical Hodgkin lymphoma. With no exception, relapse followed autologous stem cell transplantation in all patients, and brentuximab vedotin exposure varied. Sequencing used immunoSEQ multiplex PCR; TCRdb keeps in-frame clones, though not all of them. The profile shows around 150,000 clones, about 81% of them singletons. The sample in question was peripheral blood mononuclear cells (PBMCs), obtained before the second cycle of nivolumab. The receptors were sampled from a human donor with classical Hodgkin lymphoma.

The chain couples TRBV18 to TRBJ2-2, with D unclear. V lost 1 base, J lost 2 bases, and 5 bases lay in between. CDR1 KGHSH and CDR2 LQKENI come from the germline V gene. The CDR3 runs to 14 residues. The CDR3 DNA sequence: TGTGCCAGCTCACCACTCACTAACACCGGGGAGCTGTTTTTT. Its protein product is CASSPLTNTGELFF. Based on the CDR3 plus reference TRBV18 and TRBJ2-2, the full variable domain is NAGVMQNPRHLVRRRGQEARLRCSPMKGHSHVYWYRQLPEEGLKFMVYLQKENIIDESGMPKERFSAEFPKEGPSILRIQQVVRGDSAAYFCASSPLTNTGELFFGEGSRLTVL.

This clone was seen more than once but under ten times. V usage is TRBV19 and J usage is TRBJ2-2; D remains unclear. Germline loops: CDR1 LNHDA, CDR2 SQIVND (reference sequence). This CDR3 spans 12 amino acids. The germline V and J ends were trimmed by 8 bases and 4 bases, with 8 bases remaining between them. CDR3 DNA sequence: TGTGCCAGTCGGCCGGCCACCGGGGAGCTGTTTTTT. Protein: CASRPATGELFF.

V gene TRBV4-2 combines with J gene TRBJ1-3, with TRBD1 as a possible D gene (5 bases). Germline values: CDR1 LGHNA, CDR2 YNFKEQ. The CDR3 consists of 17 residues. The V gene lost 1 base and the J gene lost 0 bases, with 13 bases spanning the gap. This CDR3 is CASSQGIAGSSGNTIYF. In DNA form, the CDR3 reads TGTGCCAGCAGCCAAGGTATTGCAGGGAGCTCTGGAAACACCATATATTTT.

The chain links TRBV11-2 to TRBJ1-4; 10 bases line up with TRBD1. The CDR3 has 17 residues. V lost 5 bases and J lost 6; bases outside the gene matches: 12. In germline, CDR1 is SGHAT, CDR2 FQNNGV. CDR3 sequence: CASSIHLSGTGDEKLFF. CDR3 bases: TGTGCCAGCAGCATACATCTATCCGGGACAGGGGATGAAAAACTGTTTTTT.